Here is one TCR beta chain with its context. Its antigen has not been determined. One base away there is no much larger clone; base qualities are not given. The record originates from a study of blood T cell repertoires in COVID-19 (dated by TCRdb to the early 2020s). For the wider study: Samples covering the acute and convalescent phases of COVID-19 were provided by collaborators in the United States, Italy and Spain. The material from the prospective study consisted of cDNA or gDNA derived from T cells, B-cell-depleted T cells, or PBMCs. The dataset comprised deeply sampled blood TCRbeta repertoires from subjects exposed to, actively infected with, or recovered from COVID-19. The repertoires were made available in a free public database intended to serve as a resource for research on the immune response to SARS-CoV-2. Samples came from the ongoing ImmuneRACE study (first 160 participants) plus 1,254 subjects from 6 global collaborators. Sample metadata almost always included a de-identified subject ID, COVID-19 status, age in years and sex. Where available, HLA class I and class II types were taken from metadata supplied by the sample provider and were not determined by assay-based typing.

The collaborating institutions used their own protocols to collect whole blood in K2EDTA tubes. Collaborator samples were shipped for TCRbeta analysis as frozen whole blood, isolated PBMCs, or DNA extracted from either sample type. The germline V gene supplies CDR1 SGHNT and CDR2 YENEEA. The CDR3 spans 17 residues, from the cysteine through the phenylalanine. Only the CDR3 DNA is retained, 51 bases long and in frame from the first base. Ends trimmed: V by 2 bases, J by 4 bases; bases unmatched to a gene: 9. The paper's findings and limits, for the study overall: The quantity of clinical and demographic metadata differed by source and by participant and was supplied without curation.

TCRbeta CDR3 regions were amplified from genomic DNA using the immunoSEQ Assay, a bias-controlled multiplex PCR. The paper's processing steps were these. Nucleated cell counts per sample were estimated from amplification of reference gene primers within the assay. Sequence reads were collapsed and filtered to measure the absolute abundance of every unique TCRbeta CDR3 rearrangement. Productive Simpson clonality was computed per sample as the square root of Simpson's diversity index over productive rearrangements. In TCRdb, the immuneACCESS table is reduced to in-frame sequences with V and J assigned. These tables do not hold every clone; where another copy was compared, an unresolved V gene accounts for under half, and the others remain unexplained. V, J and clone size reflect that table, while D and trimming were determined from the DNA. For this sample the table gives 61,000 or so clones, of which roughly 80% were detected only once. 5.5% of the sample goes to the ten largest clones.

The sample comprised peripheral blood. Recombination linked TRBV11-3 to TRBJ2-3; TRBD2 lines up with 10 middle nucleotides. The source of this sequence is a woman aged 70-85 years with acute or convalescent COVID-19. The nucleotide sequence is given as TGTGCCAGCAGCTTACGGAGAGCGGGGGGGCTGGCAGATACGCAGTATTTT. Its translation is CASSLRRAGGLADTQYF.